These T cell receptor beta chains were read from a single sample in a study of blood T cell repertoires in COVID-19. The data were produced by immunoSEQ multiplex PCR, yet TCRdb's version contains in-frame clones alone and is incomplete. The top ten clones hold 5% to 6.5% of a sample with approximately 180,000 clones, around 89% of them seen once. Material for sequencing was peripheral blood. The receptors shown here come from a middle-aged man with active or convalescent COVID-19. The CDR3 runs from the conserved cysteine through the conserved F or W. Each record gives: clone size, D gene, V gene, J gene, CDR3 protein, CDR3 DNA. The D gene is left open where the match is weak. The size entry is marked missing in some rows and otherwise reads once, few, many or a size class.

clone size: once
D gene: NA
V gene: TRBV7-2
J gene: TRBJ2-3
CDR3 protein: CASSLLGPTDTQYF
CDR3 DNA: TGTGCCAGCAGCTTATTGGGCCCGACAGATACGCAGTATTTT

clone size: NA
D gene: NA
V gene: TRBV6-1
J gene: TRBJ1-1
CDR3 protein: CASSEASGRNTEAFF
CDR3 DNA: TGTGCCAGCAGTGAAGCCTCGGGGAGGAACACTGAAGCTTTCTTT

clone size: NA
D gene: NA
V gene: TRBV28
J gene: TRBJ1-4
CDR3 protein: CASSLPGVINEKLFF
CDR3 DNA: TGTGCCAGCAGTCTCCCAGGGGTTATTAATGAAAAACTGTTTTTT

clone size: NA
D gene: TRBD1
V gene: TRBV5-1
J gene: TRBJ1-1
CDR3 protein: CASSLGRGQATEAFF
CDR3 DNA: TGCGCCAGCAGCTTGGGTAGGGGGCAGGCCACTGAAGCTTTCTTT

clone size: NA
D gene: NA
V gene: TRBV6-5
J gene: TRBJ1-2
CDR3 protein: CASSAQGIYGYTF
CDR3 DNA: TGTGCCAGCAGCGCACAGGGAATCTATGGCTACACCTTC

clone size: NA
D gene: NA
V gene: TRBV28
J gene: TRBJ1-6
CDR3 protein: CASSGNSPLHF
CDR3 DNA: TGTGCCAGCTCGGGGAATTCACCCCTCCACTTT

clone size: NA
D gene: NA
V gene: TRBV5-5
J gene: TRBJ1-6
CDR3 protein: CASSLEWQYNSPLHF
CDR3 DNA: TGTGCCAGCAGCTTGGAGTGGCAGTATAATTCACCCCTCCACTTT

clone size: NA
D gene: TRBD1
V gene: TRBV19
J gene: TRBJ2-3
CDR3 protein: CASSIAWDRGRNTQYF
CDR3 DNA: TGTGCCAGTAGTATAGCCTGGGACAGGGGGCGGAATACGCAGTATTTT

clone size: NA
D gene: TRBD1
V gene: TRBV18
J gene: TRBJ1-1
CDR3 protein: CASSPWTGMNTEAFF
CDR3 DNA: TGTGCCAGCTCACCGTGGACAGGGATGAACACTGAAGCTTTCTTT

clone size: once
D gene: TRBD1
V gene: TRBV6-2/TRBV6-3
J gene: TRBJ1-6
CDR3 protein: CASSTGTGEFSPLHF
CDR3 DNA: TGTGCCAGCAGCACCGGGACAGGGGAATTTTCACCCCTCCACTTT

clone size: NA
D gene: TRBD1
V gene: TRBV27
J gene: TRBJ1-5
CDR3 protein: CASRRRNTGTGDLNQPQHF
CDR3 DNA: TGTGCCAGCAGAAGACGAAACACCGGGACAGGGGACCTCAATCAGCCCCAGCATTTT

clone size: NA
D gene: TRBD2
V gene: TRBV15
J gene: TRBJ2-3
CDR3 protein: CATSFRGGSDTQYF
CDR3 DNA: TGTGCCACCAGCTTTCGGGGGGGTTCAGATACGCAGTATTTT

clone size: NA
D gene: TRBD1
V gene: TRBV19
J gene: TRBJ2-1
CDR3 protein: CASSIDNRGRYNEQFF
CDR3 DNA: TGTGCCAGTAGTATAGATAACAGGGGGCGCTACAATGAGCAGTTCTTC

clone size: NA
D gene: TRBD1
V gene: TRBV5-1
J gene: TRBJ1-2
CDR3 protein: CASSPLDRNYGYTF
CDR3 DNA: TGCGCCAGCTCTCCCCTGGACAGGAACTATGGCTACACCTTC

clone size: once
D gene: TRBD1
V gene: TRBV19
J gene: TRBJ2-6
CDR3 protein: CASSTLGQGGSGANVLTF
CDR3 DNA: TGTGCCAGTAGTACCCTTGGACAGGGGGGCTCTGGGGCCAACGTCCTGACTTTC

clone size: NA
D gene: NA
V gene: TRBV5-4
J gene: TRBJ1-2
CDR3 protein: CASSSALDGNYGYTF
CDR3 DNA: TGTGCCAGCAGCTCCGCCCTAGACGGAAACTATGGCTACACCTTC

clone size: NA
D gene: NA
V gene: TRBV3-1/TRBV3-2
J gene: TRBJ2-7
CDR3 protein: CASSQQTGGSYEQYF
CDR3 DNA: TGTGCCAGCAGCCAACAGACAGGTGGATCCTACGAGCAGTACTTC

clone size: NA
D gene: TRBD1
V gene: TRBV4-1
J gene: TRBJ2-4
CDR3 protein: CASSQLGTENAKNIQYF
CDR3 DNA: TGCGCCAGCAGCCAACTGGGGACAGAGAATGCCAAAAACATTCAGTACTTC

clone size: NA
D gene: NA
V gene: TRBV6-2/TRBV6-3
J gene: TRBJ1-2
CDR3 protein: CASSRGAWLNYGYTF
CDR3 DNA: TGTGCCAGCAGTAGGGGTGCGTGGCTGAACTATGGCTACACCTTC

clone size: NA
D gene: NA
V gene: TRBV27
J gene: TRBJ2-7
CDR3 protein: CASSFLSSYEQYF
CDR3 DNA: TGTGCCAGCAGTTTCCTCAGCTCCTACGAGCAGTACTTC

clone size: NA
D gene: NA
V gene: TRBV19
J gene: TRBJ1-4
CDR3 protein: CASSPGNNEKLFF
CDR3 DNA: TGTGCCAGTAGCCCCGGGAATAATGAAAAACTGTTTTTT

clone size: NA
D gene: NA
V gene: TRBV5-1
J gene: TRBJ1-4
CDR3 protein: CASSKDSGLNEKLFF
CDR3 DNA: TGCGCCAGCAGCAAAGACTCGGGGTTGAATGAAAAACTGTTTTTT

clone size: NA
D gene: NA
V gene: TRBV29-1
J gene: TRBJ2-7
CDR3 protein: CSVSLAVPYEQYF
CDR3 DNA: TGCAGCGTTTCCTTAGCGGTTCCCTACGAGCAGTACTTC

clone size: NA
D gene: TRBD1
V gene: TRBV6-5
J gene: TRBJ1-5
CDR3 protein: CASSHRGRGNQPQHF
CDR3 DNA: TGTGCCAGCAGTCACAGGGGGCGTGGCAATCAGCCCCAGCATTTT

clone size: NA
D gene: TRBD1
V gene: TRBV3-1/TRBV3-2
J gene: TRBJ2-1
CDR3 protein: CASSQPFGRTGDYNEQFF
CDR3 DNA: TGTGCCAGCAGCCAACCCTTCGGGAGGACAGGGGATTACAATGAGCAGTTCTTC

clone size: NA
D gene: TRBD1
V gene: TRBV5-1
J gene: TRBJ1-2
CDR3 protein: CASSLAGTGLAYTF
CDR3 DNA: TGCGCCAGCAGCTTGGCAGGGACAGGGCTCGCCTACACCTTC